The following is a T cell receptor (beta chain) sequence with its context. Germline loops: CDR1 MGHRA, CDR2 YSYEKL. The CDR3 has 13 residues. V dropped 4 bases and J dropped 1 base, with 5 bases sitting between them. Assay used: immunoSEQ multiplex PCR; TCRdb lists only in-frame clones, some missing. The table includes 60,000 to 90,000 clones, around 90% detected once. The data belong to a study of technical replicates of blood from several donors. Sequencing was done on a sample of T cells isolated from PBMCs. This chain links TRBV4-1 with TRBJ2-4; D call uncertain. This receptor was identified in a human donor in good health. The CDR3 region is CASSPVAKNIQYF. As DNA, the CDR3 is TGCGCCAGCAGCCCTGTGGCCAAAAACATTCAGTACTTC.